The present T cell receptor beta chain was sequenced within a study of T cell responses to AZD1222 COVID-19 vaccine. Remarks on this clone: What it binds is not known.

Assay used: immunoSEQ multiplex PCR; TCRdb lists only in-frame clones, some missing. The profile shows around 110,000 clones, approximately 85% of them singletons. Study-wide findings and caveats: Among the donors, most were white British and more were female, and clonal diversity was possibly underestimated. At study baseline, merely about 6 AZD1222 recipients were seropositive. Sampling captured repertoires only after the peak T cell response. Vaccine-associated CD4 TCRs ranged over spike, dominating at 160-218 and 743-854.

CDR1 and CDR2 (germline): SSHAT, FNYEAQ (reference sequence). The length of the CDR3 is 14 residues. V gave up 6 bases and J gave up 2 bases, with 12 bases separating them. The sequencing used peripheral blood, collected on day 0 of MenACWY control vaccination. The clonotype comes from an adult in good health. The chain joins TRBV7-7 to TRBJ2-3; possible D gene TRBD1, 6 bases. In nucleotides, the CDR3 is TGTGCCAGCAGTAGAGAGGGGGTCACAGATACGCAGTATTTT. The encoded protein is CASSREGVTDTQYF.